The clone carrying this T cell receptor beta chain was observed many times. The CDR3 consists of 11 residues. From germline, CDR1 is LNHDA and CDR2 SQIVND (reference sequence). The V end was cut by 6 bases, the J end by 3 bases, with 6 bases between. This sample was taken from a study of read filtering for tumor transcriptome and immune sequencing. This library used around 400 ng RNA and molecular barcoded adaptors spanning alpha/delta and beta/gamma chains. MiXCR, applied by TCRdb to the reads, yields one record per CDR3 protein. The table shows roughly 68,000 distinct CDR3 sequences, with over 11% occurring only once.

Sequencing input: a population of CD138-negative cells sorted from bone marrow. The chain carries TRBV19 and TRBJ2-7; a possible D gene is TRBD1 (5 bases). This receptor was taken from a donor older than 35 with multiple myeloma. The CDR3 protein is CASRTGYEQYF. For the CDR3, the DNA is TGTGCCAGTAGAACAGGCTACGAGCAGTACTTC.